Each of the 29 T cell receptor beta chains below was sequenced from the same sample in a study of blood T cell repertoires in COVID-19. Here immunoSEQ multiplex PCR was the method, and the copy in TCRdb shows in-frame clones only, minus some. This sample has 200,000 to 250,000 clones, with roughly nine tenths found just once. The sample consisted of peripheral blood. The receptors shown here come from a woman aged 18 to 35 who had recovered from COVID-19.

V is TRBV28 and J is TRBJ2-7; a weak D match, TRBD1 (6 bases). This CDR3 is built from 13 residues. V shed 8 bases and J shed 0 bases, with 11 bases lying between them. Germline V gene sequence: CDR1 MDHEN, CDR2 SYDVKM. DNA for the CDR3: TGTGCCAGCTGCGCCAGGGGCTCCTACGAGCAGTACTTC. It specifies CASCARGSYEQYF.

CDR3 residues: CASSQQTGGLGYGYTF. The CDR3 region has the DNA TGCGCCAGCAGCCAACAGACAGGGGGATTAGGCTATGGCTACACCTTC. The chain has TRBV4-1 and TRBJ1-2; 9 positions agree with TRBD1. The trim removed 2 bases at V and 4 bases at J, leaving 8 bases unmatched. This CDR3 region has 16 residues. Germline CDR1 reads MGHRA; CDR2 reads YSYEKL.

The chain joins TRBV13 to TRBJ2-2; the match to TRBD2 covers 9 bases. CDR3 length: 16 residues. Germline V gives CDR1 PRHDT, CDR2 FYEKMQ (reference sequence). Trimming at V came to 5 bases and at J to 5 bases, leaving 9 bases not matched to a gene. The DNA of the CDR3 is TGTGCCAGCAGCCCCGGGATAGCGGGAGTTACCGGGGAGCTGTTTTTT. It specifies CASSPGIAGVTGELFF.

The gene calls are TRBV9 and TRBJ2-1; tentative D call: TRBD1 (6 bases). The CDR3 loop spans 15 amino acids. CDR1 is SGDLS, CDR2 YYNGEE, per germline. V was shortened by 0 bases and J by 2 bases, with 9 bases between the two germline ends. The CDR3 sequence is CASSVGGPTYNEQFF. For the CDR3, the DNA is TGTGCCAGCAGCGTAGGGGGGCCTACCTACAATGAGCAGTTCTTC.

The chain employs TRBV7-9 and TRBJ1-5; a possible D gene is TRBD1 (6 bases). Germline V gene data show CDR1 as SEHNR and CDR2 as FQNEAQ (reference sequence). The CDR3 loop spans 16 amino acids. The CDR3 protein is CMRVRTVRGFNQPQHF. CDR3 bases: TGTATGCGGGTTAGGACAGTAAGAGGGTTTAATCAGCCCCAGCATTTT.

V usage is TRBV6-6 and J usage is TRBJ1-5; D unresolved. The CDR3 length is 13 residues. Germline V CDR1 and CDR2: MNHNY, SVGAGI (reference sequence). V was clipped by 4 bases and J by 6 bases, with 10 bases between them. The CDR3 DNA follows: TGTGCCAGCAGTTTGAGTGCGCGTCAGCCCCAGCATTTT. Translated, it gives CASSLSARQPQHF.

V usage is TRBV4-3 and J usage is TRBJ2-2, with 8 bases that match TRBD2. Germline V gene sequence: CDR1 LGHNA, CDR2 YSLEER. V lost 0 bases and J lost 3; bases outside the gene matches: 9. The CDR3 loop spans 18 amino acids. The CDR3, as DNA: TGCGCCAGCAGCCAAGATAGTTTGGGGACTAGTTACACCGGGGAGCTGTTTTTT. Protein product: CASSQDSLGTSYTGELFF.

This clone showed up just once. The J gene is TRBJ2-1, the V gene TRBV6-5; D gene uncertain. V lost 7 bases to trimming and J lost 4 bases, with 14 bases between them. CDR1 and CDR2 from the germline V gene are MNHEY and SVGAGI. The length of the CDR3 is 14 residues. The CDR3 here is CASKPTTGYNEQFF. The DNA for the CDR3 is TGTGCCAGCAAGCCTACGACTGGATACAATGAGCAGTTCTTC.

The V and J genes are TRBV6-4 and TRBJ2-1; weak D call: TRBD2 (8 bases). CDR1 is MRHNA, CDR2 SNTAGT, per germline. CDR3 length: 14 residues. V lost 7 bases and J lost 9, with 19 bases in between. In nucleotides, the CDR3 is TGTGCCAGCACCGGACAGGCGGGGGGCAGTGAGCAGTTCTTC. Its protein is CASTGQAGGSEQFF.

The rearrangement uses TRBV14 and TRBJ2-3; TRBD1 agrees at 10 bases. V lost 3 bases and J lost 4; bases outside the gene matches: 16. The CDR3 is 19 residues long. From germline, CDR1 is SGHDN and CDR2 FVKESK. In DNA, the CDR3 is TGTGCCAGCAGCCAGCTGGGACAGGGGACCCCCACACGCGCAGATACGCAGTATTTT. Amino acids: CASSQLGQGTPTRADTQYF. The whole variable domain, filled in from reference TRBV14 and TRBJ2-3, reads EAGVTQFPSHSVIEKGQTVTLRCDPISGHDNLYWYRRVMGKEIKFLLHFVKESKQDESGMPNNRFLAERTGGTYSTLKVQPAELEDSGVYFCASSQLGQGTPTRADTQYFGPGTRLTVL.

The rearrangement links TRBV9 to TRBJ1-1; D might be TRBD1 (6 bases). Germline V CDR1 and CDR2: SGDLS, YYNGEE. Trimming stripped 3 bases from V and 6 bases from J, with 21 bases between. The CDR3 totals 16 residues. CDR3 DNA sequence: TGTGCCAGCAGCGCCTCAGGGGCCCTAACTGGACCTGAAGCTTTCTTT. Translating it yields CASSASGALTGPEAFF.

The chain links TRBV6-5 to TRBJ2-7; 9 bases are a match to TRBD2. CDR1 is MNHEY, CDR2 SVGAGI, per germline. The CDR3 extends over 14 amino acids. J gave up 3 bases and V 5 bases, and 5 bases lay outside the gene matches. CDR3 amino acids: CASSSSGGNYEQYF. The CDR3 DNA reads TGTGCCAGCAGTAGTAGCGGGGGTAACTACGAGCAGTACTTC.

V usage is TRBV30 and J usage is TRBJ2-1, with D perhaps TRBD2 (5 bases). Trimming removed 2 bases from V and 8 bases from J, with 16 bases in between. Germline CDR1 is GTSNPN and CDR2 is SVGIG (reference sequence). The CDR3 runs to 14 residues. The CDR3 protein is CAWSRGYGVDEQFF. The DNA of the CDR3 is TGTGCCTGGAGTCGGGGATATGGTGTTGATGAGCAGTTCTTC.

The chain has TRBV27 and TRBJ2-2, with D tentatively TRBD2 (5 bases). CDR1 is MNHEY, CDR2 SMNVEV, per germline (reference sequence). V was cut by 3 bases and J by 0 bases, with 8 bases left in between. This CDR3 has 15 residues. DNA of the CDR3: TGTGCCAGCAGTTTGAGGACTCCGAACACCGGGGAGCTGTTTTTT. This encodes CASSLRTPNTGELFF.

The chain uses TRBV5-4 and TRBJ1-4, with D possibly matching TRBD1 (6 bases). The CDR3 runs to 14 residues. CDR1 and CDR2 from the germline V gene are SGHNT and YYREEE (reference sequence). Trimming left V 4 bases short and J 8 bases short, with 15 bases between. The DNA for the CDR3 is TGTGCCAGCAGCATGGGGGGGCTGAGGGAAAAACTGTTTTTT. Protein: CASSMGGLREKLFF.

This clone has just a few counts. V is TRBV6-4 and J is TRBJ2-1, with 9 bases identical to TRBD2. Looked up from germline, CDR1 is MRHNA and CDR2 is SNTAGT. The CDR3 runs to 15 residues. The ends lost 3 bases at V and 5 bases at J; junction bases unmatched: 5. CDR3 in amino acids: CASSESAGGNNEQFF. The CDR3 DNA reads as TGTGCCAGCAGTGAATCAGCGGGAGGTAACAATGAGCAGTTCTTC.

The V gene is TRBV27, the J gene TRBJ2-1; 11 nucleotides agree with TRBD2. The CDR3 has 21 amino acids. The germline V gene has CDR1 MNHEY and CDR2 SMNVEV (reference sequence). Germline trimming cut 3 bases from V and 5 bases from J; bases unmatched to any gene: 21. The CDR3 bases are TGTGCCAGCAGTTTCCTATACCCGACAGGGGGGGGACTAGCGGACAACAATGAGCAGTTCTTC. Encoded protein: CASSFLYPTGGGLADNNEQFF.

The V call is TRBV27, the J call TRBJ2-3; a possible D gene is TRBD1 (6 bases). V was clipped by 3 bases and J by 5 bases, with 9 bases between them. Germline CDR1 and CDR2: MNHEY and SMNVEV (reference sequence). There are 13 residues in the CDR3. CDR3 bases: TGTGCCAGCAGTTTGGACAGTCAAGATACGCAGTATTTT. Amino acid sequence: CASSLDSQDTQYF.

This chain connects TRBV7-3 to TRBJ2-2; 10 positions match TRBD1. Germline CDR1 and CDR2: SGHTA and FQGTGA. The trim removed 2 bases at V and 6 bases at J, leaving 9 bases unmatched. This CDR3 comprises 17 residues. CDR3 sequence reads: CASSLSPGTGVAGELFF. The CDR3 nucleotides read TGTGCCAGCAGCTTATCGCCCGGGACAGGGGTGGCCGGGGAGCTGTTTTTT.

The DNA of the CDR3 is TGCAGCGTACAGGGCCACAACACTGAAGCTTTCTTT. Amino acid sequence: CSVQGHNTEAFF. The chain employs TRBV29-1 and TRBJ1-1; tentative D call: TRBD1 (6 bases). Germline V lookup: CDR1 SQVTM, CDR2 ANQGSEA. The CDR3 length is 12 residues. Trimming removed 6 bases at V and 2 bases at J, with 10 bases between.

The rearrangement links TRBV19 to TRBJ2-7; TRBD2 agrees at 8 bases. The CDR3 runs to 18 residues. J was trimmed by 2 bases and V by 1 base; bases with no gene match: 13. Germline V gene data show CDR1 as LNHDA and CDR2 as SQIVND (reference sequence). CDR3 in DNA: TGTGCCAGTAGTATAGCCGCCTGGGGTAGCGGGATAACCTACGAGCAGTACTTC. Encoded protein: CASSIAAWGSGITYEQYF.

V is TRBV7-3 and J is TRBJ1-2; 7 bases line up with TRBD1. Germline CDR1 and CDR2: SGHTA and FQGTGA. V shed 5 bases, J shed 8 bases, and the junction held 5 bases outside the gene matches. This CDR3 is built from 12 residues. CDR3 DNA sequence: TGTGCCAGCAGCCCGAGACAGGGAGGCTACACCTTC. Protein sequence: CASSPRQGGYTF.

The chain carries TRBV5-4 and TRBJ1-2; tentative D call: TRBD1 (6 bases). The ends were cut back, 5 bases at V and 7 bases at J, with 12 bases in the middle. The CDR3 is 12 residues long. Germline CDR1 SGHNT, CDR2 YYREEE (reference sequence). The CDR3 here is CASSPGEPGYTF. The CDR3 DNA follows: TGTGCCAGCAGTCCAGGGGAACCTGGCTACACCTTC.

V usage is TRBV5-4 and J usage is TRBJ2-5; 10 bases are shared with TRBD2. Looked up from germline, CDR1 is SGHNT and CDR2 is YYREEE (reference sequence). This CDR3 has 13 residues. The V gene end was trimmed by 9 bases and the J gene end by 2 bases; junction bases not matched to a gene: 4. The DNA for the CDR3 is TGTGCCACCGGACTAGCGGTACAAGAGACCCAGTACTTC. As protein: CATGLAVQETQYF.

The V and J genes are TRBV3-1 (or the pseudogene TRBV3-2) and TRBJ2-1; D not certain. The germline V gene encodes CDR1 LGHDT and CDR2 YNNKEL (reference sequence). V lost 0 bases and J 6 bases, leaving 12 bases between the germline ends. This CDR3 spans 15 amino acids. CDR3 DNA sequence: TGTGCCAGCAGCCAAGACCGGGTAGTCGGCAATGAGCAGTTCTTC. Its protein product is CASSQDRVVGNEQFF.

V and J are TRBV3-1 (or the pseudogene TRBV3-2) and TRBJ1-5, with D unresolved. V lost 1 base and J 4 bases, leaving 5 bases between the germline ends. Germline V gives CDR1 LGHDT, CDR2 YNNKEL (reference sequence). This CDR3 spans 13 amino acids. CDR3 DNA: TGTGCCAGCAGCCAAGCCGAGAATCAGCCCCAGCATTTT. This sequence encodes CASSQAENQPQHF.

V is TRBV13 and J is TRBJ1-5, with TRBD1 matching 9 bases. V lost 5 bases to trimming and J lost 0 bases; unmatched junction nucleotides: 5. This CDR3 comprises 16 residues. Germline V CDR1 and CDR2: PRHDT, FYEKMQ (reference sequence). The CDR3 region has the DNA TGTGCCAGCAGCAGAAGACAGGGGGGTAGCAATCAGCCCCAGCATTTT. Its protein is CASSRRQGGSNQPQHF.

The chain employs TRBV9 and TRBJ2-1; D possibly corresponds to TRBD1 (6 bases). V lost 3 bases, J lost 5 bases, and 12 bases lay in between. Germline loops: CDR1 SGDLS, CDR2 YYNGEE. This CDR3 contains 14 residues. The chain's CDR3 is CASSEGDRNNEQFF. The CDR3 coding sequence is TGTGCCAGCAGCGAGGGAGACAGGAACAATGAGCAGTTCTTC.

The CDR3 DNA reads TGTGCCAGTAGCCGGGGACAGTATAATTCACCCCTCCACTTT. Translation gives CASSRGQYNSPLHF. This rearrangement joins TRBV19 to TRBJ1-6; 7 positions agree with TRBD1. Germline V gene lookup returns CDR1 LNHDA and CDR2 SQIVND (reference sequence). V shed 6 bases and J 4 bases; nucleotides not matched to a gene: 3. CDR3 length: 14 residues.